These 5 T cell receptor beta chains came from one sample sequenced in a study of cytomegalovirus exposure and HLA in healthy donors (dated by TCRdb to about 2017). The library came from the immunoSEQ multiplex PCR assay. For the multiplex PCR, a mixture combining 60 forward primers for TCR Vbeta segments and 13 reverse primers for TCR Jbeta segments was used. What TCRdb holds here is the immuneACCESS table cut down to in-frame rearrangements. Part of the clones is not present; checked against another copy, under half of the missing clones reflect an unresolved V gene, and the others are unexplained. Recorded for this sample are about 210,000 clones; over 60% of them occurred a single time. The ten largest clones represent 1.5% to 2% of the sample. The sample was PBMCs. All receptors derive from a male donor in good health and CMV-seronegative.

This clone has a single count. The gene calls are TRBV4-3 and TRBJ2-3, with D perhaps matching TRBD1 (5 bases). V was pared by 3 bases and J by 0 bases, with 13 bases between. The CDR3 length is 16 residues. The V gene's germline CDR1 is LGHNA and CDR2 YSLEER. DNA for the CDR3: TGCGCCAGCAGCCAGCGGACACAATCTAGCACAGATACGCAGTATTTT. Its protein product is CASSQRTQSSTDTQYF.

The chain joins TRBV7-3 to TRBJ2-3; no firm D call. The germline V gene has CDR1 SGHTA and CDR2 FQGTGA. V dropped 2 bases and J dropped 6 bases, with 12 bases sitting between them. The CDR3 extends over 14 amino acids. The CDR3 region is CASSLYGVADTQYF. The CDR3 DNA follows: TGTGCCAGCAGCTTATACGGAGTTGCGGATACGCAGTATTTT.

The chain combines TRBV9 with TRBJ2-7; 7 bases agree with TRBD1. The CDR3 runs to 15 residues. Per germline, CDR1 SGDLS and CDR2 YYNGEE. V dropped 0 bases and J dropped 6; count of bases not matched to a gene: 9. This CDR3 is CASSVGGTATSEQYF. CDR3 DNA: TGTGCCAGCAGCGTAGGGGGGACAGCCACCTCCGAGCAGTACTTC. Using reference TRBV9 and TRBJ2-7 for the parts outside the CDR3, the full variable domain is DSGVTQTPKHLITATGQRVTLRCSPRSGDLSVYWYQQSLDQGLQFLIQYYNGEERAKGNILERFSAQQFPDLHSELNLSSLELGDSALYFCASSVGGTATSEQYFGPGTRLTVT.

This clone was seen only a few times. V and J are TRBV9 and TRBJ1-4, with D tentatively TRBD1 (5 bases). The V end lost 4 bases, the J end lost 8 bases, and 12 bases lay between the germline ends. The V gene's germline CDR1 is SGDLS and CDR2 YYNGEE. CDR3 length equals 13 residues. The CDR3 loop is CASSSLKGEKLFF. The DNA of the CDR3 is TGTGCCAGCAGCTCACTTAAGGGGGAAAAACTGTTTTTT.

The rearrangement joins TRBV28 to TRBJ2-7; TRBD2 matches at 8 bases. The CDR3 covers 15 residues. Germline V gene lookup returns CDR1 MDHEN and CDR2 SYDVKM. J lost 5 bases, V lost 3 bases, and 9 bases had no gene match. The CDR3 DNA reads as TGTGCCAGCAGTTTTATGGCTAGCGGGTCCGACGAGCAGTACTTC. This translates into CASSFMASGSDEQYF.